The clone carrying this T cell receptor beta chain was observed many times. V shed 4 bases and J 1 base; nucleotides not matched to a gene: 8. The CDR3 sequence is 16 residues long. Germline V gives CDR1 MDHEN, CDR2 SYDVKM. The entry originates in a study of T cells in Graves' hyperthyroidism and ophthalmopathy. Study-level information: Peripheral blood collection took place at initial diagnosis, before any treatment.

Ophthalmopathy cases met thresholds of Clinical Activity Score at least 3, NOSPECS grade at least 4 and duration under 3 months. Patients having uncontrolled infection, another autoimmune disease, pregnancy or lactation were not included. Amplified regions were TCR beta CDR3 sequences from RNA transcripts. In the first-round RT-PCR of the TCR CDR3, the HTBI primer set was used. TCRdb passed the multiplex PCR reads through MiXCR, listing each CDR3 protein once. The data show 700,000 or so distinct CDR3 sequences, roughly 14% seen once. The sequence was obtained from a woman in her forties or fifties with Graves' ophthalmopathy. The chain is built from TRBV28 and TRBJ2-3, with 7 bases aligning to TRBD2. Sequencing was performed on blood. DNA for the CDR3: TGTGCCAGCAGTTCTGAGGGGAGGGCCGGCACAGATACGCAGTATTTT. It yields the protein CASSSEGRAGTDTQYF.